One and the same sample provided the 21 T cell receptor beta chains below, sequenced in a study of cytomegalovirus exposure and HLA in healthy donors. This table comes from immunoSEQ multiplex PCR, and its TCRdb copy is limited to in-frame clones, with some not included. The repertoire holds 190,000 or so clones, with roughly four fifths as singletons. Sample: PBMCs. Receptor source: a woman aged 18-30 years in good health and CMV-seropositive.

The V call is TRBV6-4, the J call TRBJ2-1; D call uncertain. The germline gives CDR1 MRHNA, CDR2 SNTAGT. The CDR3 has 13 amino acids. V shed 6 bases and J shed 9 bases, with 15 bases lying between them. CDR3 nucleotide sequence: TGTGCCAGCAGACCGCGAGGTGCTCTTGAGCAGTTCTTC. This sequence encodes CASRPRGALEQFF.

The V gene is TRBV7-3, the J gene TRBJ2-1; D may be TRBD2 (6 bases). With 0 bases removed from V and 5 bases from J, the gap between germline ends came to 8 bases. Germline loops: CDR1 SGHTA, CDR2 FQGTGA. The CDR3 covers 14 residues. In DNA form, the CDR3 reads TGTGCCAGCAGCTTAACCGGGGGAAACAATGAGCAGTTCTTC. Encoded protein: CASSLTGGNNEQFF.

This clone was observed a handful of times. The chain links TRBV2 to TRBJ1-5; 9 bases map to TRBD1. V lost 6 bases to trimming and J lost 5 bases; unmatched junction nucleotides: 8. Germline CDR1 reads SNHLY; CDR2 reads FYNNEI. This CDR3 is 15 amino acids long. CDR3 in amino acids: CASSPSQGADQPQHF. CDR3 nucleotide sequence: TGTGCCAGCAGCCCATCACAGGGGGCGGATCAGCCCCAGCATTTT.

The chain recombines TRBV10-2 with TRBJ1-6; 8 positions agree with TRBD1. V dropped 3 bases and J dropped 11; count of bases not matched to a gene: 12. From germline, CDR1 is WSHSY and CDR2 SAAADI. This CDR3 comprises 16 residues. The CDR3 coding sequence is TGCGCCAGCAGTGATGGTGGGTCAGGGGGCAGGGCACCCCTCCACTTT. Amino acid sequence: CASSDGGSGGRAPLHF.

This chain links TRBV27 with TRBJ1-4; D ambiguous. Between the trimmed V and J ends, which lost 3 bases and 7 bases, there was a span of 9 bases. Germline CDR1 and CDR2: MNHEY and SMNVEV (reference sequence). The CDR3 has 13 residues. The DNA of the CDR3 is TGTGCCAGCAGTTTCGGGGTTAGTGAAAAACTGTTTTTT. This sequence encodes CASSFGVSEKLFF.

J is TRBJ1-3 and V is TRBV2; D perhaps matches TRBD1 (5 bases). The V gene's germline CDR1 is SNHLY and CDR2 FYNNEI. V was shortened by 5 bases and J by 1 base, with 15 bases between the two germline ends. This CDR3 is built from 16 residues. CDR3 bases: TGTGCCAGCAGTCAAGGAGTAGGGGTTTCTGGAAACACCATATATTTT. Translated: CASSQGVGVSGNTIYF.

This clone was observed a handful of times. This chain joins TRBV5-8 and TRBJ1-6, with D perhaps TRBD1 (5 bases). Germline V gene data show CDR1 as SGHTS and CDR2 as YDEGEE. This CDR3 has 14 amino acids. V dropped 4 bases and J dropped 10 bases, with 15 bases sitting between them. CDR3 sequence: CASSPGVVQSPLHF. The DNA for the CDR3 is TGTGCCAGCAGCCCGGGGGTTGTTCAATCACCCCTCCACTTT.

This chain links TRBV7-6 with TRBJ1-2, with D maybe TRBD1 (5 bases). The CDR3 runs 15 residues. CDR1 SGHVS and CDR2 FNYEAQ come from the germline V gene. V lost 9 bases and J lost 0, with 17 bases in between. The CDR3 spells CARTGGTAPNYGYTF. CDR3 sequence (DNA): TGTGCCAGGACCGGGGGGACCGCCCCTAACTATGGCTACACCTTC.

This clone was detected only a few times. This chain links TRBV4-2 with TRBJ2-7; 11 nucleotides align to TRBD2. J gave up 6 bases and V 3 bases, and 10 bases lay outside the gene matches. CDR1 LGHNA and CDR2 YNFKEQ come from the germline V gene. The CDR3 is 16 amino acids. This CDR3 is CASSQSLAGGFLEQYF. CDR3 DNA sequence: TGTGCCAGCAGCCAGAGTCTAGCGGGGGGATTTCTCGAGCAGTACTTC.

The chain recombines TRBV5-1 with TRBJ1-5; TRBD1 might be the D (6 bases). The germline V gene has CDR1 SGHRS and CDR2 YFSETQ. V shed 2 bases and J shed 5 bases, with 11 bases lying between them. CDR3 length equals 14 residues. The chain's CDR3 is CASSFPGEDQPQHF. The CDR3 DNA is TGCGCCAGCAGCTTCCCAGGGGAAGATCAGCCCCAGCATTTT.

A single count supports this clone. This rearrangement joins TRBV2 to TRBJ1-1; D perhaps matches TRBD1 (5 bases). V was pared by 5 bases and J by 4 bases, with 11 bases between. Germline CDR1 reads SNHLY; CDR2 reads FYNNEI. The length of the CDR3 is 13 residues. The CDR3 spells CASSLGVGTEAFF. CDR3 bases: TGTGCCAGCAGTTTAGGGGTTGGCACTGAAGCTTTCTTT.

V gene TRBV19 combines with J gene TRBJ2-1; TRBD1 is a possible D gene (7 bases). Looked up from germline, CDR1 is LNHDA and CDR2 is SQIVND (reference sequence). V was cut by 5 bases and J by 0 bases, with 23 bases left in between. The CDR3 is made up of 19 amino acids. The CDR3 is CASSSGAAKRDSSYNEQFF. CDR3 sequence (DNA): TGTGCCAGTAGTTCGGGAGCAGCTAAAAGGGACAGCTCCTACAATGAGCAGTTCTTC.

The chain couples TRBV7-8 to TRBJ2-5; TRBD2 agrees at 8 bases. The V gene's germline CDR1 is SGHVS and CDR2 FQNEAQ. There are 16 residues in the CDR3. After removal of 8 bases from V and 4 bases from J, the junction contained 15 bases not matched to a gene. CDR3 protein: CASLKTRGGALETQYF. The CDR3 bases are TGTGCCAGCTTAAAAACCCGGGGGGGGGCCTTAGAGACCCAGTACTTC. The full variable domain, completed using reference TRBV7-8 and TRBJ2-5, is GAGVSQSPRYKVAKRGQDVALRCDPISGHVSLFWYQQALGQGPEFLTYFQNEAQLDKSGLPSDRFFAERPEGSVSTLKIQRTQQEDSAVYLCASLKTRGGALETQYFGPGTRLLVL.

Regarding this clone: Other DNA sequences in this specimen translate into the identical CDR3. This chain connects TRBV4-1 to TRBJ2-7; TRBD2 matches 11 bases. The germline gives CDR1 MGHRA, CDR2 YSYEKL. The V and J ends lost 1 base and 7 bases, in that order; junction bases with no gene match: 0. The CDR3 covers 13 residues. CDR3 amino acids: CASSQGLAGEQYF. DNA for the CDR3: TGCGCCAGCAGCCAAGGACTAGCGGGGGAGCAGTACTTC.

There are a few counts of this clone. This rearrangement joins TRBV7-3 to TRBJ2-1, with TRBD2 identical over 9 bases. V gave up 5 bases and J gave up 5 bases; unmatched junction bases: 13. CDR1 is SGHTA, CDR2 FQGTGA, per germline. The CDR3 runs to 17 residues. The CDR3 reads CASSPHGLAGGDNEQFF. The CDR3, as DNA: TGTGCCAGCAGCCCCCACGGGTTGGCGGGAGGGGACAATGAGCAGTTCTTC. The entire variable domain, with the rest obtained from reference TRBV7-3 and TRBJ2-1, is as follows: GAGVSQTPSNKVTEKGKYVELRCDPISGHTALYWYRQSLGQGPEFLIYFQGTGAADDSGLPNDRFFAVRPEGSVSTLKIQRTERGDSAVYLCASSPHGLAGGDNEQFFGPGTRLTVL.

The chain links TRBV6-1 to TRBJ1-3; no reliable D call. The CDR3 totals 13 residues. The ends were cut back, 8 bases at V and 3 bases at J, with 11 bases in the middle. From germline, CDR1 is MNHNS and CDR2 SASEGT. CDR3 bases: TGTGCCAGCGGAAATACAGATGGAAACACCATATATTTT. It codes for CASGNTDGNTIYF.

The chain carries TRBV7-2 and TRBJ1-2, with D possibly matching TRBD1 (6 bases). Trimming shortened V by 4 bases and J by 4 bases, and 16 bases separated the two germline ends. The CDR3 totals 15 residues. In germline, CDR1 is SGHTA, CDR2 FQGNSA. CDR3 sequence: CASSSPGTSIYGYTF. The CDR3 nucleotides read TGTGCCAGCAGCTCACCAGGGACATCGATCTATGGCTACACCTTC.

V and J are TRBV27 and TRBJ2-2; D is ambiguous. V gave up 8 bases and J gave up 1 base, with 11 bases separating them. Germline V gives CDR1 MNHEY, CDR2 SMNVEV (reference sequence). The CDR3 sequence is 14 residues long. This CDR3 is CASSPFGNTGELFF. In DNA form, the CDR3 reads TGTGCCAGCTCCCCGTTCGGGAACACCGGGGAGCTGTTTTTT.

The chain uses TRBV5-4 and TRBJ2-5; TRBD1 is a possible D gene (6 bases). Germline CDR1 reads SGHNT; CDR2 reads YYREEE (reference sequence). V gave up 0 bases and J gave up 5 bases, with 8 bases separating them. The length of the CDR3 is 13 residues. CDR3: CASSLDRAETQYF. The CDR3 DNA reads TGTGCCAGCAGCTTGGACAGGGCGGAGACCCAGTACTTC.

The V and J genes are TRBV5-4 and TRBJ1-3; D not certain. CDR1 is SGHNT and CDR2 is YYREEE in the germline V gene (reference sequence). CDR3 size: 16 residues. V dropped 0 bases and J dropped 0 bases, with 10 bases sitting between them. The CDR3 reads CASSLGHPGSGNTIYF. The CDR3 DNA reads as TGTGCCAGCAGCTTGGGACACCCCGGCTCTGGAAACACCATATATTTT.

This clone has only one observation. The chain recombines TRBV7-9 with TRBJ1-3; unclear D gene. This CDR3 has 13 amino acids. Germline V gives CDR1 SEHNR, CDR2 FQNEAQ (reference sequence). V gave up 8 bases and J gave up 6 bases, with 14 bases separating them. This CDR3 reads CASWSQVENTIYF. The CDR3 nucleotides are TGTGCCAGCTGGTCTCAGGTCGAAAACACCATATATTTT.